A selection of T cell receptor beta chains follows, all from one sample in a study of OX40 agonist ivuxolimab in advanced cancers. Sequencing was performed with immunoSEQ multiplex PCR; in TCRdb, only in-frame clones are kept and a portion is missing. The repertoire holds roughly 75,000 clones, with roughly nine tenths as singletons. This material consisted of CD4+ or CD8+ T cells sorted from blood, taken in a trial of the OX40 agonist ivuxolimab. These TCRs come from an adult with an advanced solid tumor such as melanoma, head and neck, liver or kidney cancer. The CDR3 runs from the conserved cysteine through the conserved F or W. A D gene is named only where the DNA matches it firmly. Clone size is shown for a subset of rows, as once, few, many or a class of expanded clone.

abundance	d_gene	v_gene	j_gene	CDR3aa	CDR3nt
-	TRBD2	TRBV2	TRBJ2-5	CASSESGTSGSGETQYF	TGTGCCAGCAGTGAAAGTGGGACTAGCGGGAGTGGGGAGACCCAGTACTTC
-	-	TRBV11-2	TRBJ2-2	CASSLEPITGELFF	TGTGCCAGCAGCTTAGAACCGATCACCGGGGAGCTGTTTTTT
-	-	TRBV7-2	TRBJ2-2	CASSSSASTGELFF	TGTGCCAGCAGCTCCTCAGCCTCCACCGGGGAGCTGTTTTTT
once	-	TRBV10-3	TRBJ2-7	CAISEFAAEQYF	TGTGCCATCAGTGAGTTCGCGGCCGAGCAGTACTTC
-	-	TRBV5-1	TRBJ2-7	CASSREWVNEQYF	TGCGCCAGCAGCCGCGAATGGGTCAACGAGCAGTACTTC
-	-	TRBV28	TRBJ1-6	CASNRGQGRNYNSPLHF	TGTGCCAGCAATAGAGGCCAGGGGAGGAACTATAATTCACCCCTCCACTTT
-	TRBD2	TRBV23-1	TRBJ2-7	CASSHRLAGLYEQYF	TGCGCCAGCAGCCACAGACTAGCGGGACTTTACGAGCAGTACTTC
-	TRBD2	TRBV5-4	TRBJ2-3	CASSPWGLAGGYTQYF	TGTGCCAGCAGCCCATGGGGACTAGCGGGAGGGTATACGCAGTATTTT
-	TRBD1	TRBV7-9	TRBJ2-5	CASTPGGGTETQYF	TGTGCCAGCACCCCAGGGGGCGGGACGGAGACCCAGTACTTC
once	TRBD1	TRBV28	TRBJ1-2	CASSLVTGWDGYTF	TGTGCCAGCAGTTTAGTGACAGGGTGGGATGGCTACACCTTC
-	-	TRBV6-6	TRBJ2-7	CASSYGRHGEQYF	TGTGCCAGCAGTTATGGCCGCCACGGCGAGCAGTACTTC
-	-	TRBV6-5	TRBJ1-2	CASSYSSGFGGYTF	TGTGCCAGCAGTTACAGCTCAGGCTTTGGGGGCTACACCTTC
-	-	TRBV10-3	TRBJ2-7	CAISESIEQYF	TGTGCCATCAGTGAGTCGATTGAGCAGTACTTC
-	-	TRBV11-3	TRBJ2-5	CASSLGAGDQETQYF	TGTGCCAGCAGCTTAGGAGCTGGGGACCAAGAGACCCAGTACTTC
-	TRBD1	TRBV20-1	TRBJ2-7	CSAGTGHEQYF	TGCAGTGCTGGGACAGGGCACGAGCAGTACTTC
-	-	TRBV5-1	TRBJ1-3	CASRRTGDSGNTIYF	TGCGCCAGCAGAAGAACAGGAGACTCTGGAAACACCATATATTTT
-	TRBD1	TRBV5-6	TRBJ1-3	CASSVWTGKSAGNTIYF	TGTGCCAGCAGCGTCTGGACAGGGAAGTCTGCTGGAAACACCATATATTTT
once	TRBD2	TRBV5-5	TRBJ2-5	CASSFLAGGPETQYF	TGTGCCAGCAGCTTCCTAGCGGGAGGGCCGGAGACCCAGTACTTC
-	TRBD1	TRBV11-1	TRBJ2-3	CASSLDRDRGDTQYF	TGTGCCAGCAGCTTAGACCGGGACAGGGGTGATACGCAGTATTTT
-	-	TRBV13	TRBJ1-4	CASKPGIATNEKLFF	TGTGCCAGCAAACCAGGGATCGCAACTAATGAAAAACTGTTTTTT
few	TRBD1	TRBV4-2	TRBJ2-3	CASSQRRGGHTDTQYF	TGTGCCAGCAGCCAGAGGCGAGGGGGCCACACAGATACGCAGTATTTT
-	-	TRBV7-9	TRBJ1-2	CASSSSQIANYGYTF	TGTGCCAGCAGCTCCTCCCAGATAGCTAACTATGGCTACACCTTC
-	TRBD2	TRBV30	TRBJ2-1	CAWKSGTSNYNEQFF	TGTGCCTGGAAGTCCGGGACTAGCAACTACAATGAGCAGTTCTTC
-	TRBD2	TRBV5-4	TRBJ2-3	CASSWTSGMSTDTQYF	TGTGCCAGCAGCTGGACTAGCGGTATGAGCACAGATACGCAGTATTTT
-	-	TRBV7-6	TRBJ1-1	CASSFQPGMTEAFF	TGTGCCAGCAGCTTCCAGCCGGGGATGACTGAAGCTTTCTTT
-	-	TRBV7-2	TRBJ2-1	CASSLAGGNNEQFF	TGTGCCAGCAGCTTAGCCGGAGGGAACAATGAGCAGTTCTTC
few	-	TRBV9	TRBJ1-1	CASSVRTEGTEAFF	TGTGCCAGCAGCGTCAGAACTGAGGGAACTGAAGCTTTCTTT
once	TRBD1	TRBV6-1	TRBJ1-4	CASSEAGTGVNEKLFF	TGTGCCAGCAGTGAAGCCGGTACAGGGGTTAATGAAAAACTGTTTTTT
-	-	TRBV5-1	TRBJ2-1	CASSLAFSRTQINNYNEQFF	TGCGCCAGCAGCTTGGCCTTCTCTAGGACCCAGATTAATAACTACAATGAGCAGTTCTTC
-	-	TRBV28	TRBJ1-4	CATSGGRDNEKLFF	TGTGCCACCTCCGGGGGGAGAGATAATGAAAAACTGTTTTTT
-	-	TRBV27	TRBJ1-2	CASSFEGGGGYTF	TGTGCCAGCAGTTTCGAGGGGGGAGGTGGCTACACCTTC
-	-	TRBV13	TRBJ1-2	CASSLYSVANYGYTF	TGTGCCAGCAGCTTATATAGCGTAGCTAACTATGGCTACACCTTC
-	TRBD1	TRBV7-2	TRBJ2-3	CASSLRGQWGDTQYF	TGTGCCAGCAGCTTAAGGGGGCAATGGGGAGATACGCAGTATTTT
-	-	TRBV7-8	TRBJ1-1	CASSSTGNTEAFF	TGTGCCAGCAGCTCGACAGGGAACACTGAAGCTTTCTTT
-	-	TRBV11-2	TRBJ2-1	CASSSRERGRREQFF	TGTGCCAGCAGCTCCCGGGAACGAGGGAGGAGGGAGCAGTTCTTC
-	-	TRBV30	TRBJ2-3	CAVTGLADTQYF	TGTGCCGTAACAGGGTTGGCAGATACGCAGTATTTT
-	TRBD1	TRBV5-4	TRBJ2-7	CASSLGGTGNRREQYF	TGTGCCAGCAGCTTGGGGGGGACAGGGAATCGGCGCGAGCAGTACTTC
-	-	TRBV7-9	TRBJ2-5	CASSLAPETTQYF	TGTGCCAGCAGCTTAGCTCCAGAGACGACCCAGTACTTC
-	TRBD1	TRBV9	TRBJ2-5	CASQGETETQYF	TGTGCCAGCCAGGGGGAAACGGAGACCCAGTACTTC
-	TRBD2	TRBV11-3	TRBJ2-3	CASSPGTSLSTDTQYF	TGTGCCAGCAGCCCAGGGACTAGCTTAAGCACAGATACGCAGTATTTT
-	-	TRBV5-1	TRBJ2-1	CASSRGPDNEQFF	TGCGCCAGCAGCCGCGGACCCGACAATGAGCAGTTCTTC
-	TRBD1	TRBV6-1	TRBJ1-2	CASIQTGRVDGYTF	TGTGCCAGCATCCAGACAGGGAGAGTGGATGGCTACACCTTC
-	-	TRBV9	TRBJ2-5	CASSSYRAVGGETQYF	TGTGCCAGCAGCTCCTACCGGGCCGTCGGAGGAGAGACCCAGTACTTC
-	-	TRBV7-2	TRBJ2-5	CASSSRRETQYF	TGTGCCAGCAGCTCCCGGCGGGAGACCCAGTACTTC
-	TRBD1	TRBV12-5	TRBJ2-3	CASGPGQGSDTQYF	TGTGCTAGTGGGCCGGGACAGGGTTCAGATACGCAGTATTTT
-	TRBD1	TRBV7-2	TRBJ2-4	CASSHRTGSLENIQYF	TGTGCCAGCAGCCATCGGACAGGGTCATTGGAAAACATTCAGTACTTC
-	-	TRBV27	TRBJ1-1	CASSLSGLGGPNTEAFF	TGTGCCAGCAGTTTATCGGGCTTGGGCGGGCCGAACACTGAAGCTTTCTTT
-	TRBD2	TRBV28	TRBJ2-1	CASVAGVVFNEQFF	TGTGCCAGCGTAGCGGGAGTAGTTTTCAATGAGCAGTTCTTC
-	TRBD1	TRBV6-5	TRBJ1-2	CASRQPGGAYGYTF	TGTGCCAGCAGGCAACCAGGGGGCGCCTATGGCTACACCTTC
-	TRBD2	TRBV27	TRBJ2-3	CASSLRWLAGTLSTDTQYF	TGTGCCAGCAGTTTACGATGGCTAGCGGGTACCCTTAGCACAGATACGCAGTATTTT
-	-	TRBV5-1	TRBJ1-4	CASSLDGRAGEKLFF	TGCGCCAGCAGCTTGGATGGCAGGGCAGGTGAAAAACTGTTTTTT
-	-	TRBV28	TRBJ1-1	CASSNSGETEAFF	TGTGCCAGCAGCAATTCAGGGGAGACTGAAGCTTTCTTT
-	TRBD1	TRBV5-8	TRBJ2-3	CASSLDLDRGTDTQYF	TGTGCCAGCAGCTTGGATTTGGACAGGGGCACAGATACGCAGTATTTT
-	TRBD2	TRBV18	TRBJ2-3	CASSPPTSVSTDTQYF	TGTGCCAGCTCACCACCGACTAGCGTCAGCACAGATACGCAGTATTTT
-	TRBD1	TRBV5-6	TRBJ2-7	CASSRTGGTSYEQYF	TGTGCCAGCAGCAGGACAGGGGGGACCTCCTACGAGCAGTACTTC
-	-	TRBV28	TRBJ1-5	CASSSPGFNQPQHF	TGTGCCAGCAGTTCCCCTGGGTTCAATCAGCCCCAGCATTTT
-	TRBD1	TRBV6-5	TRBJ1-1	CASRSDRVAEAFF	TGTGCCAGCAGATCGGACAGGGTTGCTGAAGCTTTCTTT
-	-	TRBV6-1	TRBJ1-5	CASSETQGFGNQPQHF	TGTGCCAGCAGTGAAACACAGGGTTTTGGCAATCAGCCCCAGCATTTT
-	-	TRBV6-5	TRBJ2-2	CASSYSSGRITGELFF	TGTGCCAGCAGTTATAGTTCGGGACGCATTACCGGGGAGCTGTTTTTT